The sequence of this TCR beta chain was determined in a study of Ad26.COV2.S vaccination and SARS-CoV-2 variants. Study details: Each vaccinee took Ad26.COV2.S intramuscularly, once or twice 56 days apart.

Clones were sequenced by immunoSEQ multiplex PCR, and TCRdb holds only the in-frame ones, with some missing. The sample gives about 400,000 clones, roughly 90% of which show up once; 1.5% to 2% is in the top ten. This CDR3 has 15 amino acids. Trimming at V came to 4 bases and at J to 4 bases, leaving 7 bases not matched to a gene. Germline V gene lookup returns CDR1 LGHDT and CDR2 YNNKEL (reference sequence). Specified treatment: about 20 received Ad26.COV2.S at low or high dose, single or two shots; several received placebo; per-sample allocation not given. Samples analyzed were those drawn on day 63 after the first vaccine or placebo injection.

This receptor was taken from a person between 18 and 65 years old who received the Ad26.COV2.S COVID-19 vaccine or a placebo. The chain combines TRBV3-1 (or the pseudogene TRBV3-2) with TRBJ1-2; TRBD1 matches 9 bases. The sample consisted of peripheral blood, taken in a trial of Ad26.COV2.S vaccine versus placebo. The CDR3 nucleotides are TGTGCCAGCAGCCTCGGGACAGGGTCGCGCTATGGCTACACCTTC. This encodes CASSLGTGSRYGYTF.